The present T cell receptor (beta chain) was sequenced within a study of OX40 agonist ivuxolimab in advanced cancers. The CDR3 loop spans 11 amino acids. The germline V gene has CDR1 SGHDN and CDR2 FVKESK. V lost 5 bases to trimming and J lost 7 bases, with 9 bases between them. Some clones are missing from TCRdb's copy, which holds only in-frame ones; the method was immunoSEQ multiplex PCR. The table lists about 51,000 clones, around 82% of them singletons, with around 2% in the top ten. The rearrangement joins TRBV14 to TRBJ2-7, with D possibly TRBD1 on 5 matching bases. The receptor's source is an adult with an advanced solid tumor such as melanoma, head and neck, liver or kidney cancer. The sequenced sample was CD4+ or CD8+ T cells sorted from blood, obtained in a trial of the OX40 agonist ivuxolimab. The chain's CDR3 is CASSRGWEQYF. The CDR3 region has the DNA TGTGCCAGCAGCAGGGGTTGGGAGCAGTACTTC.